This T cell receptor beta chain came from a study of blood T cell repertoires in COVID-19. As for the study in general: PBMCs, B-cell-depleted T cells, or T cells provided the cDNA or gDNA that made up the material.

Original handling: Reference gene primer amplification in the assay estimated nucleated cell counts. Using immunoSEQ multiplex PCR, the repertoire was profiled, and TCRdb retains in-frame clones only, with some absent. V, J and clone size are those of that table, while D and trimming were read from the DNA. Of about 180,000 clones listed, about 81% are singletons. Enrolment of Seattle patients took place during active infection, and they were followed longitudinally. This CDR3 spans 16 amino acids. V lost 5 bases and J lost 3, with 18 bases in between. CDR1 is SGHTA and CDR2 is FQGNSA in the germline V gene.

This clonotype was sampled from a woman of 80 years or more with COVID-19, enrolled during active disease. The sequenced sample was peripheral blood. V is TRBV7-2 and J is TRBJ2-3, with a tentative D call TRBD2 (6 bases). The CDR3: CASSKSGVGSTDTQYF. The CDR3 bases are TGTGCCAGCAGCAAGTCGGGGGTGGGGTCAACAGATACGCAGTATTTT.